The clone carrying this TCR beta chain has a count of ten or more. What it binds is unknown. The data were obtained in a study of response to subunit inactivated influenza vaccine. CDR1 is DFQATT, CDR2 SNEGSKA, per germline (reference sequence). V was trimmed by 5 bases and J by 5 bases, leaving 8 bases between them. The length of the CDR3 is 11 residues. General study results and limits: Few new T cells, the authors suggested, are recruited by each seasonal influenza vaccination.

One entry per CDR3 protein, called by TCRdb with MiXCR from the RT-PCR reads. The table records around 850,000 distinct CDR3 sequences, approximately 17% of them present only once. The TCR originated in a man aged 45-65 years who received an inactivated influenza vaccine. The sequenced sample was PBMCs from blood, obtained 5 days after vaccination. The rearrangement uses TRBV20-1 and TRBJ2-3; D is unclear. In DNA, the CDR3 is TGCAGTGCTCCTAGGTTAGATACGCAGTATTTT. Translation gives CSAPRLDTQYF.